The 19 T cell receptor beta chains below were found in one sample sequenced in a study of regulatory T cells in long-lasting Graves disease. Time point specified: newly diagnosed GD, antithyroid drugs for less than 3 months. From PBMCs, RNA was extracted and then used to make the TCR library. Sequencing libraries for TCR beta were prepared with iRepertoire HTBI primers and Arm-PCR of CDR3 regions. One entry per CDR3 protein, called by TCRdb with MiXCR from the multiplex PCR reads. The sample yields roughly 500,000 distinct CDR3 sequences, roughly 14% seen once. The data were also submitted as part of a second study, on T cells in Graves' hyperthyroidism and ophthalmopathy.

Specimen: peripheral blood mononuclear cells (PBMCs), collected at new diagnosis, from a patient treated with antithyroid drugs. The receptor source for this set is a man aged 25 to 40 with Graves disease.

The rearrangement links TRBV7-2 to TRBJ1-1, with TRBD1 as a possible D gene (6 bases). The germline gives CDR1 SGHTA, CDR2 FQGNSA. The V end was cut by 3 bases, the J end by 2 bases, with 16 bases between. CDR3 length: 16 amino acids. The CDR3, as DNA: TGTGCCAGCAGCTTCCACAGGGACCGGGCAAACACTGAAGCTTTCTTT. Protein product: CASSFHRDRANTEAFF.

This clonotype has a count of ten or more. V gene TRBV12-3 or TRBV12-4 combines with J gene TRBJ1-5; D remains ambiguous. The V and J ends lost 6 bases and 9 bases respectively, with 15 bases between them. This CDR3 has 13 residues. The CDR3 is CASSGAPNAPQHF. The CDR3 nucleotides read TGTGCCAGCAGCGGTGCCCCCAACGCGCCCCAGCATTTT.

The chain couples TRBV29-1 to TRBJ1-3; 8 positions agree with TRBD1. This CDR3 comprises 16 residues. Trimming at V came to 1 base and at J to 1 base, leaving 6 bases not matched to a gene. The germline gives CDR1 SQVTM, CDR2 ANQGSEA. The CDR3 DNA sequence: TGCAGCGTTGAAGCGGGGAGACAGGGGTCTGGAAACACCATATATTTT. It codes for CSVEAGRQGSGNTIYF.

The chain recombines TRBV19 with TRBJ1-1; tentatively, D is TRBD1 (6 bases). The V end was cut by 7 bases, the J end by 0 bases, with 12 bases between. This CDR3 has 14 amino acids. The V gene's germline CDR1 is LNHDA and CDR2 SQIVND (reference sequence). The CDR3 spells CASTRTVMNTEAFF. DNA of the CDR3: TGTGCCAGTACTAGGACAGTCATGAACACTGAAGCTTTCTTT.

At least ten counts were recorded for this clonotype. This chain uses TRBV20-1 with TRBJ1-2, with a possible D match to TRBD1 (6 bases). The CDR3 sequence is 15 residues long. The V end lost 2 bases, the J end lost 8 bases, and 21 bases lay between the germline ends. Germline CDR1 is DFQATT and CDR2 is SNEGSKA (reference sequence). CDR3: CSARSPRQARGGYTF. The CDR3 nucleotides read TGCAGTGCTAGATCTCCCAGGCAGGCCAGGGGAGGCTACACCTTC.

This clonotype was observed a handful of times. CDR3: CASSLAQRWEQYF. CDR3 DNA: TGTGCCAGCAGCTTGGCCCAACGGTGGGAGCAGTACTTC. The chain links TRBV5-4 to TRBJ2-7, with unresolved D. CDR3 length: 13 residues. Trimming stripped 0 bases from V and 7 bases from J, with 11 bases between. Germline-derived CDR1 and CDR2 are SGHNT and YYREEE (reference sequence). Full variable domain (missing parts from reference TRBV5-4 and TRBJ2-7): ETGVTQSPTHLIKTRGQQVTLRCSSQSGHNTVSWYQQALGQGPQFIFQYYREEENGRGNFPPRFSGLQFPNYSSELNVNALELDDSALYLCASSLAQRWEQYFGPGTRLTVT.

This clonotype came up many times. The rearrangement joins TRBV11-2 to TRBJ1-5; D unclear. With 4 bases removed from V and 8 bases from J, the gap between germline ends came to 12 bases. The CDR3 covers 13 residues. Germline V gives CDR1 SGHAT, CDR2 FQNNGV. CDR3 residues: CASSSAVGEPQHF. The CDR3, as DNA: TGTGCCAGCAGCTCCGCCGTTGGGGAGCCCCAGCATTTT.

At least ten counts were recorded for this clonotype. The V call is TRBV20-1, the J call TRBJ1-1; 7 bases agree with TRBD1. From germline, CDR1 is DFQATT and CDR2 SNEGSKA (reference sequence). CDR3 length: 13 residues. V gave up 6 bases and J gave up 2 bases; unmatched junction bases: 6. DNA of the CDR3: TGCAGTGCCACCGGGACAGAAAACACTGAAGCTTTCTTT. Translating it yields CSATGTENTEAFF.

This clonotype has ten or more counts. The J gene is TRBJ2-1, the V gene TRBV7-8; TRBD2 agrees at 7 bases. This CDR3 has 15 residues. The germline V gene encodes CDR1 SGHVS and CDR2 FQNEAQ. Trimming cost V 1 base and J 6 bases; bases outside gene matches: 6. DNA for the CDR3: TGTGCCAGCAGCTTAGGGGCGGGAGCGGGCAATGAGCAGTTCTTC. Translated, it gives CASSLGAGAGNEQFF.

In its sample, this clonotype was seen a few times. This chain links TRBV28 with TRBJ2-3; D call uncertain. Germline V lookup: CDR1 MDHEN, CDR2 SYDVKM. The CDR3 runs to 14 residues. Trimming took off 3 bases at V and 2 bases at J, with 9 bases between the two ends. CDR3 nucleotide sequence: TGTGCCAGCAGTTTGGAAAGGGCCACAGATACGCAGTATTTT. Protein sequence: CASSLERATDTQYF.

This clonotype has ten or more counts. The gene calls are TRBV6-5 and TRBJ1-6; D is unclear. V shed 3 bases and J shed 5 bases, with 8 bases lying between them. The CDR3 length is 14 residues. The germline CDR1 and CDR2 sequences are MNHEY and SVGAGI. The CDR3 bases are TGTGCCAGCAGTTATTACAAGGATAATTCACCCCTCCACTTT. The encoded protein is CASSYYKDNSPLHF.

Ten or more counts support this clonotype. The chain recombines TRBV7-9 with TRBJ2-1; 13 bases fit TRBD2. Trimming removed 10 bases from V and 4 bases from J; junction bases left unmatched: 1. The CDR3 loop spans 13 amino acids. Germline V CDR1 and CDR2: SEHNR, FQNEAQ (reference sequence). The CDR3, as DNA: TGTGCCATGACTAGCGGGAGGTACAATGAGCAGTTCTTC. Translating gives CAMTSGRYNEQFF.

This clonotype was seen more than once but under ten times. CDR3 coding DNA: TGCGCCAGCAGCCCGGGGCCCGGACCCTACGAGCAGTACTTC. Translating it yields CASSPGPGPYEQYF. The chain has TRBV5-1 and TRBJ2-7; D might be TRBD1 or TRBD2, each matching 5 bases. V dropped 4 bases and J dropped 2 bases, with 13 bases sitting between them. The CDR3 sequence is 14 residues long. CDR1 is SGHRS, CDR2 YFSETQ, per germline.

The chain is built from TRBV20-1 and TRBJ1-2, with a weak D call TRBD1 (6 bases). Germline lookup yields CDR1 DFQATT and CDR2 SNEGSKA (reference sequence). The CDR3 extends over 13 amino acids. V gave up 8 bases and J gave up 6 bases, with 19 bases separating them. CDR3 residues: CSYTRGANDGYTF. DNA of the CDR3: TGCAGTTACACGAGGGGGGCGAACGATGGCTACACCTTC.

The rearrangement joins TRBV10-2 to TRBJ2-1; 10 bases are a match to TRBD2. This CDR3 is built from 13 residues. J gave up 3 bases and V 7 bases, and 0 bases lay outside the gene matches. Germline V gene data show CDR1 as WSHSY and CDR2 as SAAADI. CDR3 sequence reads: CASTSGSYNEQFF. The DNA of the CDR3 is TGCGCCAGCACTAGCGGGAGCTACAATGAGCAGTTCTTC.

Many counts were recorded for this clonotype. This sequence joins TRBV18 and TRBJ1-2; D is perhaps TRBD1 (6 bases). This CDR3 contains 12 residues. CDR1 KGHSH and CDR2 LQKENI come from the germline V gene. Trimming pared 6 bases from V and 4 bases from J, leaving 9 bases between. CDR3 loop: CASSTGLYGYTF. Written as DNA, the CDR3 is TGTGCCAGCTCTACAGGGCTCTATGGCTACACCTTC.

The sample holds many counts of this clonotype. V usage is TRBV9 and J usage is TRBJ2-7; tentatively, D is TRBD1 (6 bases). Germline V CDR1 and CDR2: SGDLS, YYNGEE. The CDR3 contains 13 residues. Trimming took 4 bases from V and 6 from J, leaving 14 bases between them. The CDR3 DNA reads TGTGCCAGCAGCACAACCCAGGGGTTCGAGCAGTACTTC. This codes for CASSTTQGFEQYF.

The J gene is TRBJ2-5, the V gene TRBV14; possibly TRBD1 or TRBD2 for D (5 bases each). Germline V gene sequence: CDR1 SGHDN, CDR2 FVKESK. Trimming took 3 bases from V and 5 from J, leaving 16 bases between them. CDR3 size: 15 residues. This chain's CDR3 is CASSQGTRFGETQYF. CDR3 in DNA: TGTGCCAGCAGCCAGGGGACGAGGTTTGGGGAGACCCAGTACTTC. Based on the CDR3 plus reference TRBV14 and TRBJ2-5, the full variable domain is EAGVTQFPSHSVIEKGQTVTLRCDPISGHDNLYWYRRVMGKEIKFLLHFVKESKQDESGMPNNRFLAERTGGTYSTLKVQPAELEDSGVYFCASSQGTRFGETQYFGPGTRLLVL.

This clonotype occurred many times. The chain recombines TRBV7-2 with TRBJ2-3; TRBD2 matches 8 bases. This CDR3 has 15 residues. Germline V gene data show CDR1 as SGHTA and CDR2 as FQGNSA. With 2 bases clipped from V and 4 bases from J, the junction kept 5 bases outside the gene matches. The CDR3 DNA follows: TGTGCCAGCAGCTTACTAGCGGGCCCTCCAGATACGCAGTATTTT. It yields the protein CASSLLAGPPDTQYF.